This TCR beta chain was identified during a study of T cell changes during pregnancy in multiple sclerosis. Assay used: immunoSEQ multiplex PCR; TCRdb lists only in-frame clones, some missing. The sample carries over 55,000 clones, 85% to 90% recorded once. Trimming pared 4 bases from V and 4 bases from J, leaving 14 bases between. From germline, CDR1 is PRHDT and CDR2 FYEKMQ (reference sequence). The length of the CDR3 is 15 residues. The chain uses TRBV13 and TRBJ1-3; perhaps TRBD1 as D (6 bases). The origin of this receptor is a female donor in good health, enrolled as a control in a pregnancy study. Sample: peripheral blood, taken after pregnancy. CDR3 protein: CASSSTGTPGNTIYF. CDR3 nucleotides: TGTGCCAGCAGCTCAACAGGGACGCCGGGAAACACCATATATTTT.